This TCR beta chain was found in a study of blood T cell repertoires in COVID-19. Across the study: Samples came from the United States, Italy and Spain, spanning acute and convalescent COVID-19. PBMCs, B-cell-depleted T cells, or T cells were the source of the cDNA or gDNA that made up the material.

The germline V gene has CDR1 MNHEY and CDR2 SMNVEV (reference sequence). The germline V and J ends were trimmed by 5 bases and 8 bases, with 16 bases remaining between them. There are 15 residues in the CDR3. Authors' data handling: Amplification with reference gene primers provided the estimates of nucleated cell counts. Clones were sequenced by immunoSEQ multiplex PCR, and TCRdb holds only the in-frame ones, with some missing. That table furnishes V, J and clone size, whereas the DNA furnished D and trimming. The sample consists of approximately 68,000 clones, approximately 90% of them appearing once.

The sequence derives from a man aged 65 to 85 with active or convalescent COVID-19. Material for sequencing was peripheral blood. V and J are TRBV27 and TRBJ1-6; D may be TRBD1 (5 bases). CDR3 loop: CASSVQGVGYSPLHF. DNA for the CDR3: TGTGCCAGCAGTGTTCAGGGCGTGGGGTATTCACCCCTCCACTTT.